This T cell receptor beta chain appears in the sequencing data of a study of cytomegalovirus exposure and HLA in healthy donors. The PCR contained 60 Vbeta and 13 Jbeta primers. TCRdb's table, derived via immunoSEQ multiplex PCR, lists solely in-frame clones and lacks some. The top ten clones hold about 1.5% of a sample with over 50,000 clones, about 87% of them seen once. This CDR3 has 13 amino acids. Germline V gene data show CDR1 as SNHLY and CDR2 as FYNNEI. The V gene lost 7 bases and the J gene lost 2 bases, with 9 bases spanning the gap. V gene TRBV2 combines with J gene TRBJ1-5; perhaps TRBD1 as D (5 bases). The specimen sequenced was PBMCs. This sequence originates from a man aged 18 to 30 in good health and CMV-seronegative. The CDR3 nucleotides read TGTGCCAGCATCGGGGGTGGCAATCAGCCCCAGCATTTT. Its translation is CASIGGGNQPQHF.